The present entry profiles one T cell receptor beta chain with its context. In the original analysis: Nucleated cell counts were estimated from reference gene primer amplification. The repertoire was sequenced with immunoSEQ multiplex PCR; TCRdb's copy has only in-frame clones and lacks some. That table supplies the V and J calls and clone size; D and trimming were determined from the DNA. The data show about 150,000 clones, 70% to 90% seen once. These data belong to a study of blood T cell repertoires in COVID-19. Looking at the study overall: The origin of the acute and convalescent COVID-19 samples was the United States, Italy and Spain. T cells, B-cell-depleted T cells, or PBMCs provided the cDNA or gDNA that served as material.

Germline V gene sequence: CDR1 MNHEY, CDR2 SVGAGI. V was trimmed by 8 bases and J by 9 bases, leaving 17 bases between them. This CDR3 region has 14 residues. The sample consisted of peripheral blood. The sequence derives from a human donor with acute or convalescent COVID-19. The donor label of this sample is uncertain. The chain uses TRBV6-5 and TRBJ1-6; D uncertain. The CDR3 DNA follows: TGTGCCAGCCGGAGGTGGGAGTCCCCTTCACCCCTCCACTTT. Amino acid sequence: CASRRWESPSPLHF.